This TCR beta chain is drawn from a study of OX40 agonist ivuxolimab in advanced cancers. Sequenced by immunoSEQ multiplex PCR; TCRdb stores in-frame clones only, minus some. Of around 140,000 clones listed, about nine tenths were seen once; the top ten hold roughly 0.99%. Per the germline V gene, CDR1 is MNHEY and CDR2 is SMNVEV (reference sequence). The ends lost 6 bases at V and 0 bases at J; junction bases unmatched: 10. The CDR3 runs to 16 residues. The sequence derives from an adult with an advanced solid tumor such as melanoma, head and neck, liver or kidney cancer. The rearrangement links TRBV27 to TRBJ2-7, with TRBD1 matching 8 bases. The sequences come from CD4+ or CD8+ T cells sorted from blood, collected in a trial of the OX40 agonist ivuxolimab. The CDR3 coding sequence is TGTGCCAGCAGACGAGGCGGGACAGGCAACTCCTACGAGCAGTACTTC. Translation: CASRRGGTGNSYEQYF.